A single T cell receptor beta chain is shown here with its context. No antigen is known for it. This entry is derived from a study of T cell repertoires in cytomegalovirus infection. A single record per CDR3 protein comes from TCRdb applying MiXCR to the reads. The table has 650,000 to 850,000 distinct CDR3 sequences, approximately 32% seen once; the top ten hold around 12%. Trimming left V 5 bases short and J 6 bases short, with 12 bases between. The CDR3 covers 13 residues. Germline CDR1 KGHDR, CDR2 SFDVKD. The clonotype originates from a human donor in good health (CMV status not recorded). Some clones in this sample may be carry-over from other donors' samples. The material was cultured CD8+ T cells from PBMCs, obtained from culture after CMV antigen stimulation. The chain has TRBV24-1 and TRBJ1-1; D remains unclear. CDR3 sequence: CATSASWSAEAFF. Here the CDR3 DNA reads TGTGCCACCAGTGCCTCCTGGTCGGCTGAAGCTTTCTTT.